This passage covers 14 T cell receptor beta chains from one sample sequenced in a study of response to subunit inactivated influenza vaccine. TCRdb analysed the RT-PCR reads with MiXCR anew, one entry per CDR3 protein. The sample consists of under 200,000 distinct CDR3 sequences, roughly 11% of them appearing once. The sequencing here drew on non-naive T cells sorted from PBMCs, taken 40 to 50 days after vaccination. These receptors were taken from a man over 45 who received an inactivated influenza vaccine.

V is TRBV9 and J is TRBJ2-3, with TRBD1 matching 7 bases. The CDR3 totals 17 residues. Looked up from germline, CDR1 is SGDLS and CDR2 is YYNGEE. V shed 4 bases, J shed 0 bases, and the junction held 11 bases outside the gene matches. The CDR3 DNA reads as TGTGCCAGCAGCTCCGGAAGGGGGCCACGAAGCACAGATACGCAGTATTTT. It is translated as CASSSGRGPRSTDTQYF. The whole variable domain, remainder taken from reference TRBV9 and TRBJ2-3, is DSGVTQTPKHLITATGQRVTLRCSPRSGDLSVYWYQQSLDQGLQFLIQYYNGEERAKGNILERFSAQQFPDLHSELNLSSLELGDSALYFCASSSGRGPRSTDTQYFGPGTRLTVL.

Here the CDR3 DNA reads TGCAGCGTTAGCGGGGGGGCTTCGTACAATGAGCAGTTCTTC. Translating it yields CSVSGGASYNEQFF. J is TRBJ2-1 and V is TRBV29-1; 10 nucleotides match TRBD2. J lost 4 bases, V lost 5 bases, and 5 bases had no gene match. Germline lookup yields CDR1 SQVTM and CDR2 ANQGSEA. The CDR3 is made up of 14 amino acids.

In its sample, this clonotype is medium-sized (0.01 to 0.1%). This may be a read error, as it is one base from a much larger clone. CDR3 in amino acids: CAISFGPVGGRIPYNEQFF. In DNA, the CDR3 is TGTGCCATCAGTTTCGGGCCTGTCGGCGGGAGGATACCCTACAATGAGCAGTTCTTC. This chain joins TRBV12-3 or TRBV12-4 and TRBJ2-1; TRBD2 agrees at 8 bases. This CDR3 is 19 amino acids long.

This clonotype has at least ten counts. The J gene is TRBJ1-1, the V gene TRBV2; D perhaps matches TRBD1 (5 bases). This CDR3 has 9 residues. CDR1 is SNHLY, CDR2 FYNNEI, per germline. The CDR3, as DNA: TGTGCAACAGGCGCGGAAGCTTTCTTT. Translation gives CATGAEAFF.

Worth noting for this clonotype: A read error may account for a junction end that differs from germline. The chain carries TRBV5-1 and TRBJ1-1; D call uncertain. This CDR3 comprises 17 residues. Germline values: CDR1 SGHRS, CDR2 YFSETQ. CDR3 bases: TGCGCCAGCAGCTTGGTTGGTCAGGCAAACCTTCGGACTGAAGCTCTCTTT. The encoded protein is CASSLVGQANLRTEALF. Variable domain in full (rest from reference TRBV5-1 and TRBJ1-1): KAGVTQTPRYLIKTRGQQVTLSCSPISGHRSVSWYQQTPGQGLQFLFEYFSETQRNKGNFPGRFSGRQFSNSRSEMNVSTLELGDSALYLCASSLVGQANLRTEALFGQGTRLTVV.

This clonotype was found many times. The chain employs TRBV2 and TRBJ2-1; D is unresolved. The V end was cut by 9 bases, the J end by 0 bases, with 9 bases between. The CDR3 runs to 13 residues. Germline CDR1 is SNHLY and CDR2 is FYNNEI. The CDR3 protein is CARTDSSYNEQFF. Here the CDR3 DNA reads TGTGCCAGGACGGATAGCTCCTACAATGAGCAGTTCTTC.

J is TRBJ1-2 and V is TRBV10-2, with D perhaps TRBD1 (5 bases). In germline, CDR1 is WSHSY, CDR2 SAAADI. V was cut by 7 bases and J by 4 bases, with 16 bases left in between. This CDR3 has 14 residues. The CDR3 DNA reads as TGCGCCAGCACCCAGAGAGGGGATCGCTATGGCTACACCTTC. It codes for CASTQRGDRYGYTF.

This clonotype came up a few times. The J gene is TRBJ1-6, the V gene TRBV12-3 or TRBV12-4, with 8 nucleotides matching TRBD1. Losses at the gene ends were 5 bases for V and 7 bases for J; bases not matched to a gene: 4. CDR3 size: 14 residues. The CDR3 reads CASSTDRGNSPLHF. The CDR3 nucleotides read TGTGCCAGCAGTACTGACAGGGGAAATTCACCCCTCCACTTT.

The chain uses TRBV7-2 and TRBJ2-2; perhaps TRBD1 as D (6 bases). V was cut by 5 bases and J by 7 bases, with 11 bases left in between. The germline V gene has CDR1 SGHTA and CDR2 FQGNSA. The CDR3 consists of 13 residues. Here the CDR3 reads CASSPRGSGELFF. The CDR3 nucleotides are TGTGCCAGCAGCCCGAGGGGGAGCGGGGAGCTGTTTTTT.

The chain uses TRBV20-1 and TRBJ1-1; possible D gene TRBD1, 5 bases. Germline V gene sequence: CDR1 DFQATT, CDR2 SNEGSKA (reference sequence). The CDR3 has 13 amino acids. V was trimmed by 3 bases and J by 0 bases, leaving 8 bases between them. Here the CDR3 reads CSARGRVNTEAFF. For the CDR3, the DNA is TGCAGTGCTAGGGGCAGGGTGAACACTGAAGCTTTCTTT.

V is TRBV6-2 or TRBV6-3 and J is TRBJ2-7; D call uncertain. CDR3 length: 13 amino acids. Germline CDR1 reads MNHEY; CDR2 reads SVGEGT. V lost 2 bases to trimming and J lost 6 bases, with 11 bases between them. CDR3 sequence (DNA): TGTGCCAGCAGTTACGGCGACGGCGGCGAGCAGTACTTC. Amino acids: CASSYGDGGEQYF.

This clonotype was recorded many times. The J gene is TRBJ1-3, the V gene TRBV7-6; tentatively, D is TRBD1 (5 bases). V was clipped by 5 bases and J by 0 bases, with 20 bases between them. The CDR3 consists of 18 residues. From germline, CDR1 is SGHVS and CDR2 FNYEAQ. The CDR3 DNA sequence: TGTGCCAGCAGCCTCTGGGACCGCGATATTACCTCTGGAAACACCATATATTTT. It encodes CASSLWDRDITSGNTIYF.

The V gene is TRBV20-1, the J gene TRBJ2-1; 9 positions match TRBD1. The germline gives CDR1 DFQATT, CDR2 SNEGSKA (reference sequence). CDR3 length: 16 amino acids. V trimming: 1 base; J trimming: 6 bases; junction bases outside the gene matches: 10. DNA for the CDR3: TGCAGTGCTAGAGTGGAGGGACAGGGTTCGACCAATGAGCAGTTCTTC. This codes for CSARVEGQGSTNEQFF.

Many counts were recorded for this clonotype. The chain carries TRBV7-3 and TRBJ2-1; TRBD1 agrees at 7 bases. Per germline, CDR1 SGHTA and CDR2 FQGTGA. V shed 5 bases and J 7 bases; nucleotides not matched to a gene: 8. This CDR3 has 14 amino acids. The CDR3 DNA reads TGTGCCAGCAGCCCAGGGGGTCTGAAAAATGAGCAGTTCTTC. Protein: CASSPGGLKNEQFF.